These 8 T cell receptor beta chains originate from one sample sequenced in a study of blood T cell repertoires in COVID-19. Profiling relied on immunoSEQ multiplex PCR, and the TCRdb table lists in-frame clones only, not all of them. Altogether roughly 45,000 clones are present, about nine tenths being singletons, with the ten largest covering about 0.4%. The specimen was peripheral blood. These receptors were taken from a human donor in a cohort sampled during active COVID-19.

The chain recombines TRBV6-2 or TRBV6-3 with TRBJ1-5; tentative D call: TRBD1 (6 bases). The V gene lost 0 bases and the J gene lost 0 bases, with 12 bases spanning the gap. This CDR3 region has 17 residues. Germline V gene data show CDR1 as MNHEY and CDR2 as SVGEGT. CDR3 coding DNA: TGTGCCAGCAGTTACTCGATCAGGGGCTATAGCAATCAGCCCCAGCATTTT. Its translation is CASSYSIRGYSNQPQHF.

The V gene is TRBV7-2, the J gene TRBJ1-5, with D possibly TRBD1 on 5 matching bases. This CDR3 has 14 residues. V gave up 4 bases and J gave up 0 bases, with 7 bases separating them. Germline V gives CDR1 SGHTA, CDR2 FQGNSA. As DNA, the CDR3 is TGTGCCAGCAGCTCCAGGGATAGCAATCAGCCCCAGCATTTT. Translated, it gives CASSSRDSNQPQHF.

DNA of the CDR3: TGTGCCAGCACCCGGACTAGCGGGGGTGGAGATACGCAGTATTTT. Translated: CASTRTSGGGDTQYF. The V and J genes are TRBV18 and TRBJ2-3; 13 bases are a match to TRBD2. Germline V gene sequence: CDR1 KGHSH, CDR2 LQKENI. CDR3 length: 15 residues. V gave up 8 bases and J gave up 5 bases; unmatched junction bases: 7.

The V gene is TRBV28, the J gene TRBJ1-1; TRBD1 might be the D (6 bases). Germline V gives CDR1 MDHEN, CDR2 SYDVKM. V shed 8 bases and J shed 2 bases, with 15 bases lying between them. The length of the CDR3 is 14 residues. CDR3 in amino acids: CASHPGGLNTEAFF. DNA of the CDR3: TGTGCCAGCCACCCGGGGGGGCTTAACACTGAAGCTTTCTTT. Based on the CDR3 plus reference TRBV28 and TRBJ1-1, the full variable domain is DVKVTQSSRYLVKRTGEKVFLECVQDMDHENMFWYRQDPGLGLRLIYFSYDVKMKEKGDIPEGYSVSREKKERFSLILESASTNQTSMYLCASHPGGLNTEAFFGQGTRLTVV.

J is TRBJ1-1 and V is TRBV18; D is unclear. Germline-derived CDR1 and CDR2 are KGHSH and LQKENI. The CDR3 length is 13 residues. V was clipped by 5 bases and J by 4 bases, with 11 bases between them. The CDR3 protein is CASSVYGSTEAFF. As DNA, the CDR3 is TGTGCCAGCTCAGTTTACGGTAGCACTGAAGCTTTCTTT.

V is TRBV5-4 and J is TRBJ2-7, with 9 bases identical to TRBD1. Germline loops: CDR1 SGHNT, CDR2 YYREEE (reference sequence). There are 14 residues in the CDR3. V gave up 1 base and J gave up 6 bases; unmatched junction bases: 5. The CDR3 sequence: CASSLSGQGIEQYF. CDR3 in DNA: TGTGCCAGCAGCTTGTCCGGACAGGGGATCGAGCAGTACTTC.

The rearrangement links TRBV6-5 to TRBJ2-7; a possible D gene is TRBD1 (5 bases). This CDR3 region has 14 residues. Germline V lookup: CDR1 MNHEY, CDR2 SVGAGI. Between the trimmed V and J ends, which lost 4 bases and 2 bases, there was a span of 12 bases. CDR3 region: CASSLSRVPYEQYF. In DNA form, the CDR3 reads TGTGCCAGCAGTTTATCCAGGGTACCCTACGAGCAGTACTTC.

V usage is TRBV6-5 and J usage is TRBJ1-2, with D perhaps TRBD1 (5 bases). Looked up from germline, CDR1 is MNHEY and CDR2 is SVGAGI. The V end was cut by 5 bases, the J end by 8 bases, with 15 bases between. The CDR3 runs to 13 residues. Here the CDR3 DNA reads TGTGCCAGCAGTCTCGTCCCCAGGGAAGGCTACACCTTC. Its protein product is CASSLVPREGYTF.